This TCR beta chain is drawn from a study of cytomegalovirus exposure and HLA in healthy donors. This CDR3 contains 13 residues. Trimming stripped 8 bases from V and 4 bases from J, with 12 bases between. The germline CDR1 and CDR2 sequences are MNHNY and SVGAGI (reference sequence). As regards this clone: Antigen: not known.

A roughly 130-subject validation cohort, separate from the approximately 700-subject first cohort, supplied the donors. Assay used: immunoSEQ multiplex PCR; TCRdb lists only in-frame clones, some missing. The sample shows 220,000 or so clones, around 86% of them seen only once. Study-level points and caveats: The listing of about 150 TCR beta chains classed them as cytomegalovirus-associated. Generally TCR sequences proved uncommon, though certain public TCRs appeared in numerous donors. In vitro testing confirmed a few CMV-associated chains as specific for CMV antigens.

This clonotype was sampled from a woman younger than 35 in good health and CMV-seropositive. Sequenced sample: PBMCs. The chain recombines TRBV6-6 with TRBJ2-1; TRBD1 is a possible D gene (5 bases). The CDR3: CASQGYLYNEQFF. For the CDR3, the DNA is TGTGCCAGCCAGGGATATCTTTACAATGAGCAGTTCTTC.